This T cell receptor (beta chain) is from a study of T cells in women clearing cervical HPV infection. General observations from the study: Effector/memory and HPV-specific T cells were not isolated, and association timing is unknown.

This table comes from immunoSEQ multiplex PCR, and its TCRdb copy is limited to in-frame clones, with some not included. With under 45,000 clones in the sample, the ten largest clones hold 1.4%. About this clone: Its matching antigen is unknown. The DNA ends 3 residues before the CDR3 does, and the rest of the CDR3 is filled in from the germline J gene.

The V end was cut by 1 base, the J end by 9 bases, with 10 bases between. The CDR3 contains 13 residues. Germline CDR1 is SGHVS and CDR2 is FNYEAQ. The TCR comes from a woman aged 18 to 75 with a cervical HPV16 infection that either progressed to CIN3+ or cleared (not recorded which). The chain employs TRBV7-6 and TRBJ2-1, with a tentative D call TRBD1 (6 bases). The material sequenced was blood buffy coat. The sequenced CDR3 bases are TGTGCCAGCAGCTTAGGAGGGGGTGGTGAG. Its translation is CASSLGGGGE. From start to end, the CDR3 is CASSLGGGGEQFF. Full variable domain (missing parts from reference TRBV7-6 and TRBJ2-1): GAGVSQSPRYKVTKRGQDVALRCDPISGHVSLYWYRQALGQGPEFLTYFNYEAQQDKSGLPNDRFSAERPEGSISTLTIQRTEQRDSAMYRCASSLGGGGEQFFGPGTRLTVL.